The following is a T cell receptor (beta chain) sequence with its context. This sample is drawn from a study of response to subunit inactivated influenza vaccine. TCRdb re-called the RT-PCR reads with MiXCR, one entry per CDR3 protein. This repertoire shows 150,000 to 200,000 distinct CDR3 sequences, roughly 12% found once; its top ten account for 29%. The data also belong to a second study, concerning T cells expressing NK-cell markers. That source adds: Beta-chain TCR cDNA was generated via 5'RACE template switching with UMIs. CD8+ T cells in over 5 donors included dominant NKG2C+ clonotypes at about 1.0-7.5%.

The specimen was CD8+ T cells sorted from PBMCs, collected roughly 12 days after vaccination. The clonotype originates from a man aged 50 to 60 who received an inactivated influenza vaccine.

In nucleotides, the CDR3 is TGCGCCAGCAGTCCGACCGGGACTAGCGGGAGGGGGTCCTACGAGCAGTACTTC. Translating it yields CASSPTGTSGRGSYEQYF. The gene calls are TRBV4-3 and TRBJ2-7; TRBD2 agrees at 16 bases. Trimming removed 6 bases from V and 1 base from J; junction bases left unmatched: 9. The CDR3 has 18 amino acids. From germline, CDR1 is LGHNA and CDR2 YSLEER.